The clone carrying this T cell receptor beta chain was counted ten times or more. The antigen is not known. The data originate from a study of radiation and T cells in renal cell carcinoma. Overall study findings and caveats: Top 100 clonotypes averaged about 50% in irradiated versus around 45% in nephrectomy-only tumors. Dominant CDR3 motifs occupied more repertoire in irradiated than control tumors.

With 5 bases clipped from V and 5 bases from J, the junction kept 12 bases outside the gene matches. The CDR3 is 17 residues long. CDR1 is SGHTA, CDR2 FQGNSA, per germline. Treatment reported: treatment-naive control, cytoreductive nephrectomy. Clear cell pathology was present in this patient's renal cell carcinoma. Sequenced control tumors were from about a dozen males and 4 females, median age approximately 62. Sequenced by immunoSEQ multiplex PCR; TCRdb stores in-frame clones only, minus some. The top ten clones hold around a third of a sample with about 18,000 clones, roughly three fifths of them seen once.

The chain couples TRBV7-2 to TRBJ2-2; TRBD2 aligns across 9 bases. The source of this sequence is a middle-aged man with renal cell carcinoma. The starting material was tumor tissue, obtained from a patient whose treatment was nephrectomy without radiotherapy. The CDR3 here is CASSRGLASRDTGELFF. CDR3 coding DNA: TGTGCCAGCAGCCGAGGACTAGCGTCGAGGGATACCGGGGAGCTGTTTTTT. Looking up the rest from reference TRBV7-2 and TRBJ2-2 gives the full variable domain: GAGVSQSPSNKVTEKGKDVELRCDPISGHTALYWYRQSLGQGLEFLIYFQGNSAPDKSGLPSDRFSAERTGGSVSTLTIQRTQQEDSAVYLCASSRGLASRDTGELFFGEGSRLTVL.